This paragraph covers one T cell receptor beta chain sequence. The record originates from a study of early T cells in non-severe SARS-CoV-2 infection. Attached unique molecular identifiers marked individual cDNA molecules. Each CDR3 protein is one row after TCRdb ran MiXCR on the 5' RACE reads. This table holds 70,000 to 85,000 distinct CDR3 sequences, about 13% found once. Input material: whole blood. The receptor's source is an adult who was a healthcare worker with PCR-confirmed SARS-CoV-2 infection or an uninfected control (not recorded which).

This chain's CDR3 is CASSLGTNNEKLFF. CDR3 DNA: TGCGCCAGCAGCTTGGGGACAAATAATGAAAAACTGTTTTTT. This chain joins TRBV5-1 and TRBJ1-4, with D maybe TRBD1 (5 bases). V was pared by 0 bases and J by 4 bases, with 7 bases between. Germline assignment: CDR1 SGHRS and CDR2 YFSETQ. The CDR3 length is 14 residues.